This entry features one T cell receptor (beta chain) sequence. What it binds is unknown. This specimen comes from a study of cytomegalovirus exposure and HLA in healthy donors. Findings of the study overall: The only immune exposure information that was available was CMV serostatus. Researchers catalogued some 160 TCR beta chains as cytomegalovirus-associated.

The germline CDR1 and CDR2 sequences are SGHTA and FQGNSA. With 5 bases clipped from V and 3 bases from J, the junction kept 21 bases outside the gene matches. This CDR3 contains 19 residues. Researchers ran the PCR with 60 Vbeta and 13 Jbeta primers. Here immunoSEQ multiplex PCR was the method, and the copy in TCRdb shows in-frame clones only, minus some. The sample has some 200,000 clones; 65% to 85% are singletons. The sequence derives from a woman in her thirties in good health and CMV-seronegative. Material for sequencing was PBMCs. This chain connects TRBV7-2 to TRBJ2-7; 8 bases are shared with TRBD2. The CDR3 DNA reads as TGTGCCAGCAGCCACCTGGGACTAGATGCTGCTCCACCAAACTACGAGCAGTACTTC. The encoded protein is CASSHLGLDAAPPNYEQYF.